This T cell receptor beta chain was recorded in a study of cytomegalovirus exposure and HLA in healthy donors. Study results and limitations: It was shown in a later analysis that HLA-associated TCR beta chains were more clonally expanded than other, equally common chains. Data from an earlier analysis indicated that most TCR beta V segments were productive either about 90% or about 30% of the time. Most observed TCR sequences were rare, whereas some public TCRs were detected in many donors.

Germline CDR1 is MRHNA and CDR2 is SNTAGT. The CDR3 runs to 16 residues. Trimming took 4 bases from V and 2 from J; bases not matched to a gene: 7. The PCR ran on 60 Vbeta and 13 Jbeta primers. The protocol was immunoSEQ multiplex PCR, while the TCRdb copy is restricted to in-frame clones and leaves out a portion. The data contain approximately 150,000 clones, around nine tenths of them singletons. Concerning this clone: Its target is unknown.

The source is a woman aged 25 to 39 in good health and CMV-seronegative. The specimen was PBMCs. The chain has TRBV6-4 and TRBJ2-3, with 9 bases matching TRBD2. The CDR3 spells CASSAVAGGPTDTQYF. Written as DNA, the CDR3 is TGTGCCAGCAGTGCCGTTGCGGGAGGGCCCACAGATACGCAGTATTTT.